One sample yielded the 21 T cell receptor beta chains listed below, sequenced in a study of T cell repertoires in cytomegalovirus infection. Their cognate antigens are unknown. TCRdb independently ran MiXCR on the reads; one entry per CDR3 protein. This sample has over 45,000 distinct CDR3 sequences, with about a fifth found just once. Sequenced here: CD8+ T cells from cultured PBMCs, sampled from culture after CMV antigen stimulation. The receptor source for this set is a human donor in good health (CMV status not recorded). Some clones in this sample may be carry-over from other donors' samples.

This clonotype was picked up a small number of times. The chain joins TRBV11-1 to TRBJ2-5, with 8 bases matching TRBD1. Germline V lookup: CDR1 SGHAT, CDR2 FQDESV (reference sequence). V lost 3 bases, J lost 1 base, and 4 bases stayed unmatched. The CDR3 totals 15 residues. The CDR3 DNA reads TGTGCCAGCAGCTTCGGGACAGGACTCCAAGAGACCCAGTACTTC. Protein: CASSFGTGLQETQYF.

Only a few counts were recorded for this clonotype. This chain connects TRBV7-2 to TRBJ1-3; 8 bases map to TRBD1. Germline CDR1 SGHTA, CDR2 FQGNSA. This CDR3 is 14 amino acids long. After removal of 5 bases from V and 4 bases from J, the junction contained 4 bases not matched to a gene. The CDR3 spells CASSRTGTGNTIYF. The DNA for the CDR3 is TGTGCCAGCAGCCGGACAGGGACAGGAAACACCATATATTTT.

CDR3 in DNA: TGTGCCAGCAGGTCACAGGGACAAGAGACCCAGTACTTC. This translates into CASRSQGQETQYF. The chain is built from TRBV12-3 or TRBV12-4 and TRBJ2-5, with a weak D call TRBD1 (6 bases). V dropped 6 bases and J dropped 2 bases, with 10 bases sitting between them. CDR3 length: 13 residues.

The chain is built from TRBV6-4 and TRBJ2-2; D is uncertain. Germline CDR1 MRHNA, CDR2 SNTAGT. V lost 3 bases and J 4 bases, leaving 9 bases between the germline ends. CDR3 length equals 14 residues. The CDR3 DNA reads TGTGCCAGCAGTGAGGACCTTTTCACCGGGGAGCTGTTTTTT. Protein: CASSEDLFTGELFF.

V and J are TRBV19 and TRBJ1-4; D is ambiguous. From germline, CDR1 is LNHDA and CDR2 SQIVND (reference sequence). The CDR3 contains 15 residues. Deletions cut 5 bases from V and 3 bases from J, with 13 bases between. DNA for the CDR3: TGTGCCAGTAGTGTCGACCGGAATGCTAATGAAAAACTGTTTTTT. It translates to CASSVDRNANEKLFF.

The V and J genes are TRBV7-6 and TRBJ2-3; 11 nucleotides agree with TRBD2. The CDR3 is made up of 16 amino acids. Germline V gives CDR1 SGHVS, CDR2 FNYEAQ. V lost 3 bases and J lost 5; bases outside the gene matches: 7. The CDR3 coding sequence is TGTGCCAGCAGCTTGGATAGCGGGGGGGCCAGAGATACGCAGTATTTT. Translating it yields CASSLDSGGARDTQYF.

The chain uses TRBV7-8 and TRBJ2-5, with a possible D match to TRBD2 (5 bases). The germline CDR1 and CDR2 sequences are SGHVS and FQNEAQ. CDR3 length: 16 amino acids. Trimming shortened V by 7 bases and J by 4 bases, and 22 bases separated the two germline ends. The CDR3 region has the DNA TGTGCCAGCACCCCGAGGAGGCCCACGTTCCTAGAGACCCAGTACTTC. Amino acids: CASTPRRPTFLETQYF.

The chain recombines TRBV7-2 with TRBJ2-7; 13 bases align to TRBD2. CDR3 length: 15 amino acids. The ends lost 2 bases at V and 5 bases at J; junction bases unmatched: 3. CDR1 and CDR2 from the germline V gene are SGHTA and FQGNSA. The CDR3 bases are TGTGCCAGCAGCTTAAGACTAGCGGGAGGCCACGAGCAGTACTTC. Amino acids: CASSLRLAGGHEQYF.

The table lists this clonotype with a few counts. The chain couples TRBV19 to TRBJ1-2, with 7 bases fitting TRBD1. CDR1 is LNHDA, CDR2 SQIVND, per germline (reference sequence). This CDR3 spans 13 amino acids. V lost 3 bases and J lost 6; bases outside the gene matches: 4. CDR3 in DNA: TGTGCCAGTAGTATTGGGACAGCTAATGGCTACACCTTC. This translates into CASSIGTANGYTF.

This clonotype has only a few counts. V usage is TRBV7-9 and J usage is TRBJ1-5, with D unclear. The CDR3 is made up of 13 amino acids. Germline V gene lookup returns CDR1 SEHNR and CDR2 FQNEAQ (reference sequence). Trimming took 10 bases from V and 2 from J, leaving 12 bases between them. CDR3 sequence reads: CATQQYGNQPQHF. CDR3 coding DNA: TGTGCCACCCAGCAGTATGGCAATCAGCCCCAGCATTTT.

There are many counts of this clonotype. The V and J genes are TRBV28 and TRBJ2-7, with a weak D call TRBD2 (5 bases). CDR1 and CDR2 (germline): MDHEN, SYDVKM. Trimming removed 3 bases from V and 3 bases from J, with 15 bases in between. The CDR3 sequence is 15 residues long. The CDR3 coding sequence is TGTGCCAGCAGTTTCCAAGCCGGGGAGCACTACGAGCAGTACTTC. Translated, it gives CASSFQAGEHYEQYF.

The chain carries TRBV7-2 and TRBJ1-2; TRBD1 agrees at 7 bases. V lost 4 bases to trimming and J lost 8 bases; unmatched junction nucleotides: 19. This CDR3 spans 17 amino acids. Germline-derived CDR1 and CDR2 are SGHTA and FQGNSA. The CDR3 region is CASSWTTGQAKGDGYTF. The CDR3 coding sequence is TGTGCCAGCAGCTGGACAACCGGACAGGCCAAAGGGGACGGCTACACCTTC.

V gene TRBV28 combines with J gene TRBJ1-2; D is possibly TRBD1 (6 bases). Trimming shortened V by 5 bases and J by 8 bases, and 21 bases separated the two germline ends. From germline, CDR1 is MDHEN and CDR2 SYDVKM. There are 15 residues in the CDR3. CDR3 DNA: TGTGCCAGCAGTATGGCTATCACAGGGTTCGCCGGCTACACCTTC. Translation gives CASSMAITGFAGYTF.

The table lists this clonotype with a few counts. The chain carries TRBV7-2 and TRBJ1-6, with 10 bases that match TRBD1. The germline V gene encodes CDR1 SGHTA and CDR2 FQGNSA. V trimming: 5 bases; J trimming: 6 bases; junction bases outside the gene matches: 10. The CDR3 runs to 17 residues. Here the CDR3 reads CASSQDRGFSGNSPLHF. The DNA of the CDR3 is TGTGCCAGCAGCCAGGACAGGGGGTTTTCCGGTAATTCACCCCTCCACTTT.

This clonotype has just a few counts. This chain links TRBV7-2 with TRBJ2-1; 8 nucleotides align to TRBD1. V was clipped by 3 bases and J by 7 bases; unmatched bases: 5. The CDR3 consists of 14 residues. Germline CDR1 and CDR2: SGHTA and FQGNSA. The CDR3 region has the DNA TGTGCCAGCAGCTTTTGGACAGGGACAAATGAGCAGTTCTTC. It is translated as CASSFWTGTNEQFF.

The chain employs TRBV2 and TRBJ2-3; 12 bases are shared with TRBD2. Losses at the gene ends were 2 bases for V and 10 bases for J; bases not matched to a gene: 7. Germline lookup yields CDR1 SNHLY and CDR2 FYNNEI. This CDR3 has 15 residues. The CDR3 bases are TGTGCCAGCAGTGAACCGACTAGCGGGGGCGCGGCGCAGTATTTT. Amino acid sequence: CASSEPTSGGAAQYF.

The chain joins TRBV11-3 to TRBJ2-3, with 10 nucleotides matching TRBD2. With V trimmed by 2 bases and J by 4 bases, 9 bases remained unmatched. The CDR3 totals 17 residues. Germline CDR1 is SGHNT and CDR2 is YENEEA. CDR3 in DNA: TGTGCCAGCAGCTTACTAAGAGCGGGAGGGCCCGCAGATACGCAGTATTTT. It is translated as CASSLLRAGGPADTQYF.

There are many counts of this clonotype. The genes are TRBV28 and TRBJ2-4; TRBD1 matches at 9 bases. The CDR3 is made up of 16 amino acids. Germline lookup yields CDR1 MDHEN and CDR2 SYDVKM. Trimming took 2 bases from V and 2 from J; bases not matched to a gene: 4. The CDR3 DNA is TGTGCCAGCAGTTTAGAACAGGGGGCGACCAAAAACATTCAGTACTTC. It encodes CASSLEQGATKNIQYF.

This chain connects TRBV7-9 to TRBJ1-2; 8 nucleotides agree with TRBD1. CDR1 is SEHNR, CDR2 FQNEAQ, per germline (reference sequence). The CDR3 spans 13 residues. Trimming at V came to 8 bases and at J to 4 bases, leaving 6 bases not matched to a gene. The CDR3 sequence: CASLPGGAYGYTF. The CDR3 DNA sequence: TGTGCCAGCCTTCCAGGGGGCGCCTATGGCTACACCTTC. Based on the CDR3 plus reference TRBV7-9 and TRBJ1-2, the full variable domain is DTGVSQNPRHKITKRGQNVTFRCDPISEHNRLYWYRQTLGQGPEFLTYFQNEAQLEKSRLLSDRFSAERPKGSFSTLEIQRTEQGDSAMYLCASLPGGAYGYTFGSGTRLTVV.

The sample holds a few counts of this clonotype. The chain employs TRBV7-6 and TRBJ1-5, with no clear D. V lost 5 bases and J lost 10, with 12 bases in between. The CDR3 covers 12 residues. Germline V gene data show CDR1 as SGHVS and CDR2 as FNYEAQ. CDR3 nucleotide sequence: TGTGCCAGCAGCGATCCTCGGCAACCCCAGCATTTT. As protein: CASSDPRQPQHF.

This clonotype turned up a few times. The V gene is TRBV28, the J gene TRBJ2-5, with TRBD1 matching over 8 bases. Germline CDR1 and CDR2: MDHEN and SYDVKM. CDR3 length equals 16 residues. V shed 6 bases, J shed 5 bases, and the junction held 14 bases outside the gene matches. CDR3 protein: CASSGERTGSQETQYF. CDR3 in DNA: TGTGCCAGCAGCGGTGAGAGGACAGGGAGTCAGGAGACCCAGTACTTC.